This TCR beta chain comes out of a study of tumor-infiltrating lymphocytes in localized non-small cell lung cancer. The study, taken as a whole, reports: IM1 and IM2 tumors showed no difference in T-cell fraction. Each assay used a separate piece of the same tissue. Only some patients had TCR sequencing, depending on available tissue.

Turning to this clone: What it binds is not known.

Germline V gene lookup returns CDR1 SGHNT and CDR2 YYREEE (reference sequence). Unmatched junction bases numbered 4, after V lost 2 bases and J lost 5 bases. The CDR3 is made up of 15 amino acids. The repertoire was sequenced with immunoSEQ multiplex PCR; TCRdb's copy has only in-frame clones and lacks some. The data show a few thousand clones, with 79% seen just once and 7.5% to 9.5% held by the top ten. Sequenced input: uninvolved lung tissue not adjacent to the tumor. The TCR comes from a human donor with non-small cell lung cancer. This chain joins TRBV5-4 and TRBJ2-1; TRBD1 matches 10 bases. In DNA, the CDR3 is TGTGCCAGCAGCTTCCGGGACAGGGGAAACAATGAGCAGTTCTTC. This codes for CASSFRDRGNNEQFF.